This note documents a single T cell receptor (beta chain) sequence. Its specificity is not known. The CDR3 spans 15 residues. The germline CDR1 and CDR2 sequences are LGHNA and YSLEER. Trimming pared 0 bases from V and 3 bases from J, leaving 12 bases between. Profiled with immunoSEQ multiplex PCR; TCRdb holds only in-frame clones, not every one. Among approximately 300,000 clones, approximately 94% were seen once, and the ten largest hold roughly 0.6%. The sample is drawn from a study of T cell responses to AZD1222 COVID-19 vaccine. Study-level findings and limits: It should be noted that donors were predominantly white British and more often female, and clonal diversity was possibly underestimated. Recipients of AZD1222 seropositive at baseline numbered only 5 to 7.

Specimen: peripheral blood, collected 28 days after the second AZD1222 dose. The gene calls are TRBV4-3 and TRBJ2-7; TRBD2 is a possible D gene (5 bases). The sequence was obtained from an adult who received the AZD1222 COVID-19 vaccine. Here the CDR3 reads CASSQDRGQYYEQYF. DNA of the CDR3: TGCGCCAGCAGCCAAGACCGAGGGCAGTACTACGAGCAGTACTTC.